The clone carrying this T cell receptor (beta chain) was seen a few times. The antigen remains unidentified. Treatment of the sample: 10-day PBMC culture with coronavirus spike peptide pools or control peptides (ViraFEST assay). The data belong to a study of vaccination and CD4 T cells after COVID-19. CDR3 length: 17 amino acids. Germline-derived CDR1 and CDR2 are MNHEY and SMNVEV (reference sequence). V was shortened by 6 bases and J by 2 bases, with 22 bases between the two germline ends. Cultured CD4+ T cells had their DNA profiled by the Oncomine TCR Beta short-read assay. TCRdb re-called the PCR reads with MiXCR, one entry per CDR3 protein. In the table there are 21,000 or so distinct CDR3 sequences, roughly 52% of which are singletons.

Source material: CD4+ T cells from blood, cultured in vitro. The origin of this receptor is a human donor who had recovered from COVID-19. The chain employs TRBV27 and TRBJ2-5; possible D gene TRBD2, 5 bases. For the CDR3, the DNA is TGTGCCAGCAGCCGAGGGCTCGGGGTAGAATGGCAAGAGACCCAGTACTTC. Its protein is CASSRGLGVEWQETQYF.